This T cell receptor beta chain stems from a study of Ad26.COV2.S vaccination and SARS-CoV-2 variants. Broader study findings: Substantial response breadth was reportedly seen for spike-specific CD8+ and CD4+ T cells after vaccination. Quantification of TCR breadth and depth may have yielded underestimates of total T cell responses. Whether participants received vaccine or placebo, their non-spike TCR breadth was similar. Those who received the vaccine showed greater spike-specific TCR breadth than those given placebo.

Germline assignment: CDR1 PRHDT and CDR2 FYEKMQ (reference sequence). This CDR3 comprises 16 residues. Trimming cost V 5 bases and J 0 bases, with 14 bases left between them. This clone occurred once. Its target is unknown. The protocol was immunoSEQ multiplex PCR, while the TCRdb copy is restricted to in-frame clones and leaves out a portion. The sample contains more than 150,000 clones, approximately 90% of which appear only once. The chain links TRBV13 to TRBJ2-1; TRBD2 is a possible D gene (5 bases). The receptor comes from a human donor who had recovered from COVID-19. Specimen: peripheral blood, collected after recovery from COVID-19. CDR3 sequence: CASSPPGISSYNEQFF. CDR3 DNA sequence: TGTGCCAGCAGCCCCCCCGGGATCAGCTCCTACAATGAGCAGTTCTTC.